These 14 T cell receptor beta chains were sequenced from one sample in a study of T cells in Graves' hyperthyroidism and ophthalmopathy. It was RNA transcripts that yielded the amplified TCR beta CDR3 regions. First-round RT-PCR of the TCR CDR3 relied on the HTBI primer set. TCRdb redid the calling of the multiplex PCR reads with MiXCR, one entry per CDR3 protein. The repertoire includes about 360,000 distinct CDR3 sequences, about 13% of them detected once, and under 25% sits in the top ten. Sequenced input: blood. The receptors derive from a man aged 25-40 years with Graves' hyperthyroidism that later progressed to Graves' ophthalmopathy.

The chain is built from TRBV4-1 and TRBJ1-6; D is uncertain. The length of the CDR3 is 16 residues. Germline V gene sequence: CDR1 MGHRA, CDR2 YSYEKL. Trimming left V 0 bases short and J 6 bases short, with 12 bases between. The CDR3 DNA reads TGCGCCAGCAGCCAAGAACCCCCCCGGGCTAATTCACCCCTCCACTTT. Translating it yields CASSQEPPRANSPLHF.

The chain has TRBV18 and TRBJ2-2; D is unclear. The V end was cut by 3 bases, the J end by 3 bases, with 5 bases between. The CDR3 extends over 13 amino acids. Germline CDR1 KGHSH, CDR2 LQKENI. DNA for the CDR3: TGTGCCAGCTCACCGCAATACACCGGGGAGCTGTTTTTT. Its translation is CASSPQYTGELFF.

This chain joins TRBV7-8 and TRBJ1-1; 10 bases agree with TRBD1. This CDR3 is built from 15 residues. The J segment lost 4 bases and the V segment lost 4 bases, leaving 6 bases of the junction unmatched. CDR1 is SGHVS, CDR2 FQNEAQ, per germline. CDR3 sequence: CASSWDRGRGTEAFF. DNA for the CDR3: TGTGCCAGCAGCTGGGACAGGGGTCGGGGCACTGAAGCTTTCTTT.

This clonotype was seen many times. The V call is TRBV12-3 or TRBV12-4, the J call TRBJ2-5, with 11 bases fitting TRBD1. J gave up 5 bases and V 6 bases, and 14 bases lay outside the gene matches. There are 17 residues in the CDR3. CDR3 in DNA: TGTGCCAGCAGGGGGACCGGGACAGGGGGACATTGGGAGACCCAGTACTTC. It yields the protein CASRGTGTGGHWETQYF.

The chain joins TRBV20-1 to TRBJ1-3, with a tentative D call TRBD1 (5 bases). The V gene's germline CDR1 is DFQATT and CDR2 SNEGSKA (reference sequence). The V gene lost 6 bases and the J gene lost 4 bases, with 19 bases spanning the gap. The CDR3 totals 15 residues. CDR3 loop: CSAVTGSSFGNTIYF. Here the CDR3 DNA reads TGCAGTGCAGTAACAGGTTCGTCGTTCGGAAACACCATATATTTT.

As concerns this clonotype: A read error is possible here, since a much larger clone lies one base away. V gene TRBV5-1 combines with J gene TRBJ2-1; 11 positions agree with TRBD2. CDR3 size: 17 residues. CDR1 is SGHRS, CDR2 YFSETQ, per germline. V lost 0 bases to trimming and J lost 8 bases; unmatched junction nucleotides: 10. The CDR3 bases are TGCGCCAGCAGCTTGGTGCTAGCGGGGGGCTCAATCGATGAGCAGTTCTTC. Amino acid sequence: CASSLVLAGGSIDEQFF.

The sample holds a few counts of this clonotype. V and J are TRBV6-1 and TRBJ2-1; D possibly corresponds to TRBD1 (6 bases). Between the trimmed V and J ends, which lost 6 bases and 4 bases, there was a span of 16 bases. Germline V CDR1 and CDR2: MNHNS, SASEGT. This CDR3 is built from 15 residues. The CDR3 loop reads CASRKGDLGYNEQFF. CDR3 in DNA: TGTGCCAGCAGAAAGGGGGATCTGGGTTACAATGAGCAGTTCTTC.

The CDR3 DNA sequence: TGCAGTGCCTTCTTACCGGGACAGGGGAGGATTGTCTCTGGAAACACCATATATTTT. Protein product: CSAFLPGQGRIVSGNTIYF. The genes are TRBV20-1 and TRBJ1-3; 10 nucleotides align to TRBD1. The CDR3 is made up of 19 amino acids. V lost 6 bases, J lost 0 bases, and 17 bases stayed unmatched. Germline values: CDR1 DFQATT, CDR2 SNEGSKA (reference sequence).

Only a few counts were recorded for this clonotype. This chain uses TRBV7-6 with TRBJ2-7; 8 bases align to TRBD1. The trim removed 4 bases at V and 0 bases at J, leaving 2 bases unmatched. The CDR3 has 14 amino acids. CDR1 SGHVS and CDR2 FNYEAQ come from the germline V gene. The CDR3 loop is CASSSGQASYEQYF. CDR3 bases: TGTGCCAGCAGCTCGGGACAGGCCTCCTACGAGCAGTACTTC.

There are many counts of this clonotype. The chain is built from TRBV27 and TRBJ2-1; possibly TRBD1 or TRBD2 for D (6 bases each). The V and J ends lost 5 bases and 3 bases respectively, with 20 bases between them. Germline V gives CDR1 MNHEY, CDR2 SMNVEV (reference sequence). The CDR3 spans 17 residues. CDR3 amino acids: CASSPTRGPYLYNEQFF. CDR3 in DNA: TGTGCCAGCAGTCCAACTCGGGGGCCCTACCTCTACAATGAGCAGTTCTTC.

This chain links TRBV18 with TRBJ2-1, with no clear D. The V end was cut by 5 bases, the J end by 8 bases, with 4 bases between. The CDR3 covers 10 residues. Germline V gene data show CDR1 as KGHSH and CDR2 as LQKENI. The CDR3 coding sequence is TGTGCCAGCTCAGGCGATGAGCAGTTCTTC. Amino acid sequence: CASSGDEQFF.

This clonotype was recorded at least ten times. The chain carries TRBV28 and TRBJ1-5, with D perhaps matching TRBD1 (5 bases). This CDR3 contains 13 residues. V lost 2 bases, J lost 7 bases, and 9 bases lay in between. Germline V gene lookup returns CDR1 MDHEN and CDR2 SYDVKM. CDR3 bases: TGTGCCAGCAGTTTACAGGGTCGGCAGCCCCAGCATTTT. Its protein product is CASSLQGRQPQHF.

The sample holds many counts of this clonotype. The J gene is TRBJ1-1, the V gene TRBV5-1; 8 positions match TRBD1. The CDR3 is made up of 14 amino acids. CDR1 is SGHRS, CDR2 YFSETQ, per germline. V was pared by 4 bases and J by 6 bases, with 8 bases of the junction left unmatched. CDR3 sequence: CASSLLTGVAEAFF. The CDR3 bases are TGCGCCAGCAGCCTACTGACAGGGGTGGCTGAAGCTTTCTTT.

In its sample, this clonotype was seen many times. The chain uses TRBV18 and TRBJ1-1; D is ambiguous. The CDR3 length is 13 residues. With 6 bases removed from V and 1 base from J, the gap between germline ends came to 9 bases. Per germline, CDR1 KGHSH and CDR2 LQKENI. DNA of the CDR3: TGTGCCAGCTCCCAAGAAAGGAACACTGAAGCTTTCTTT. Translation: CASSQERNTEAFF.